The 22 T cell receptor beta chains in this list originate from one sample, sequenced in a study of CD8 T cells in Susac syndrome. RNA in amounts of roughly 0.5 to 1 ug was reverse transcribed with random hexamers. TCRdb independently ran MiXCR on the immunoSEQ multiplex PCR reads; one entry per CDR3 protein. The table shows some 400,000 distinct CDR3 sequences, with 85% occurring only once. The sample was CD8+ T cells from PBMCs. The receptor source for this set is a human donor with multiple sclerosis.

The chain has TRBV30 and TRBJ1-1; TRBD1 is a possible D gene (5 bases). Trimming removed 0 bases from V and 4 bases from J, with 12 bases in between. The CDR3 extends over 14 amino acids. CDR1 is GTSNPN, CDR2 SVGIG, per germline (reference sequence). CDR3 sequence: CAWSVSGGATEAFF. CDR3 bases: TGTGCCTGGAGTGTATCGGGGGGTGCCACTGAAGCTTTCTTT. Drawing the rest from reference TRBV30 and TRBJ1-1, the complete variable domain is SQTIHQWPATLVQPVGSPLSLECTVEGTSNPNLYWYRQAAGRGLQLLFYSVGIGQISSEVPQNLSASRPQDRQFILSSKKLLLSDSGFYLCAWSVSGGATEAFFGQGTRLTVV.

This rearrangement joins TRBV20-1 to TRBJ1-1; 8 positions agree with TRBD1. The junction had 16 bases not matched to a gene; V was cut back by 1 base and J by 6 bases. CDR1 DFQATT and CDR2 SNEGSKA come from the germline V gene (reference sequence). This CDR3 has 17 amino acids. The CDR3 protein is CSARVVLRTGTLPEAFF. Written as DNA, the CDR3 is TGCAGTGCTAGAGTTGTGCTCCGGACAGGGACCCTTCCTGAAGCTTTCTTT.

The V gene is TRBV18, the J gene TRBJ2-1; 9 bases align to TRBD2. After removal of 4 bases from V and 5 bases from J, the junction contained 9 bases not matched to a gene. The CDR3 extends over 16 amino acids. The germline V gene has CDR1 KGHSH and CDR2 LQKENI. CDR3 nucleotide sequence: TGTGCCAGCTCACTCCTCCAGCGGGGGGACCACAATGAGCAGTTCTTC. Translated: CASSLLQRGDHNEQFF.

The J gene is TRBJ2-1, the V gene TRBV5-4, with D unclear. The CDR3 has 15 residues. Germline lookup yields CDR1 SGHNT and CDR2 YYREEE (reference sequence). V was cut by 4 bases and J by 9 bases, with 20 bases left in between. This CDR3 is CASSPLASKLAEQFF. For the CDR3, the DNA is TGTGCCAGCAGCCCCCTTGCTAGTAAGCTCGCTGAGCAGTTCTTC. Looking up the rest from reference TRBV5-4 and TRBJ2-1 gives the full variable domain: ETGVTQSPTHLIKTRGQQVTLRCSSQSGHNTVSWYQQALGQGPQFIFQYYREEENGRGNFPPRFSGLQFPNYSSELNVNALELDDSALYLCASSPLASKLAEQFFGPGTRLTVL.

CDR3 nucleotide sequence: TGCGCCAGCAGCTTGAGGGGACAGGGGCCCGAGACCCAGTACTTC. It is translated as CASSLRGQGPETQYF. The rearrangement uses TRBV5-1 and TRBJ2-5; 10 bases are a match to TRBD1. The CDR3 consists of 15 residues. V shed 1 base and J 5 bases; nucleotides not matched to a gene: 5. In germline, CDR1 is SGHRS, CDR2 YFSETQ. Full variable domain (outside the CDR3, taken from reference TRBV5-1 and TRBJ2-5): KAGVTQTPRYLIKTRGQQVTLSCSPISGHRSVSWYQQTPGQGLQFLFEYFSETQRNKGNFPGRFSGRQFSNSRSEMNVSTLELGDSALYLCASSLRGQGPETQYFGPGTRLLVL.

This chain connects TRBV19 to TRBJ1-2, with D tentatively TRBD1 (5 bases). Germline V CDR1 and CDR2: LNHDA, SQIVND (reference sequence). Trimming pared 7 bases from V and 1 base from J, leaving 13 bases between. The CDR3 consists of 14 residues. CDR3 DNA: TGTGCCAGTAAACCCAGGGACTTTAACTATGGCTACACCTTC. This gives the protein CASKPRDFNYGYTF.

The chain has TRBV2 and TRBJ1-5; no clear D gene. From germline, CDR1 is SNHLY and CDR2 FYNNEI. The CDR3 spans 12 residues. Trimming left V 3 bases short and J 5 bases short, with 5 bases between. The CDR3 sequence is CASSDRYQPQHF. CDR3 DNA: TGTGCCAGCAGTGACCGATATCAGCCCCAGCATTTT.

In nucleotides, the CDR3 is TGTGCCAGCAGCCAAGAGGATCCGGGGAACTATAATTCACCCCTCCACTTT. This codes for CASSQEDPGNYNSPLHF. This chain links TRBV3-1 with TRBJ1-6; D is uncertain. Germline lookup yields CDR1 LGHDT and CDR2 YNNKEL (reference sequence). V gave up 0 bases and J gave up 3 bases, with 12 bases separating them. The CDR3 runs to 17 residues.

The rearrangement uses TRBV7-8 and TRBJ2-5, with 7 bases matching TRBD1. CDR1 and CDR2 from the germline V gene are SGHVS and FQNEAQ. With V trimmed by 4 bases and J by 0 bases, 5 bases remained unmatched. The CDR3 length is 15 residues. In DNA, the CDR3 is TGTGCCAGCAGCTACAGGGGCCCTTACCAAGAGACCCAGTACTTC. This sequence encodes CASSYRGPYQETQYF.

Only one count was recorded for this clonotype. This chain joins TRBV3-1 and TRBJ2-2; D gene unclear. The CDR3 sequence is 11 residues long. From germline, CDR1 is LGHDT and CDR2 YNNKEL (reference sequence). The germline V and J ends were trimmed by 4 bases and 7 bases, with 4 bases remaining between them. The CDR3 protein is CASSLHGELFF. CDR3 DNA: TGTGCCAGCAGCCTACACGGGGAGCTGTTTTTT.

The rearrangement links TRBV20-1 to TRBJ2-1; tentatively, D is TRBD2 (5 bases). V lost 4 bases and J 0 bases, leaving 10 bases between the germline ends. The CDR3 covers 14 residues. Per germline, CDR1 DFQATT and CDR2 SNEGSKA (reference sequence). The CDR3 loop is CSAIAAGSYNEQFF. The DNA of the CDR3 is TGCAGTGCTATAGCCGCGGGCTCCTACAATGAGCAGTTCTTC.

This chain joins TRBV19 and TRBJ2-5, with TRBD2 matching 9 bases. Unmatched junction bases numbered 6, after V lost 3 bases and J lost 4 bases. Per germline, CDR1 LNHDA and CDR2 SQIVND (reference sequence). The CDR3 totals 15 residues. CDR3 bases: TGTGCCAGTAGTATTTCGACTAGCGGCCTAGAGACCCAGTACTTC. Translated, it gives CASSISTSGLETQYF.

This rearrangement joins TRBV7-9 to TRBJ2-7; 9 bases align to TRBD1. The V gene's germline CDR1 is SEHNR and CDR2 FQNEAQ (reference sequence). The CDR3 runs 14 residues. The V and J ends lost 5 bases and 3 bases, in that order; junction bases with no gene match: 5. Here the CDR3 reads CASSMPGQGYEQYF. CDR3 coding DNA: TGTGCCAGCAGCATGCCGGGACAGGGCTACGAGCAGTACTTC.

This clonotype was picked up a small number of times. This chain connects TRBV19 to TRBJ2-5; 11 nucleotides align to TRBD2. In germline, CDR1 is LNHDA, CDR2 SQIVND (reference sequence). The V segment lost 5 bases and the J segment 4 bases; nucleotides outside the gene matches: 3. The CDR3 is 14 amino acids. The CDR3: CASSPGTSGETQYF. CDR3 nucleotides: TGTGCCAGTAGTCCGGGGACTAGCGGAGAGACCCAGTACTTC.

This clonotype appeared once. The genes are TRBV6-1 and TRBJ1-2, with D maybe TRBD1 (6 bases). Per the germline V gene, CDR1 is MNHNS and CDR2 is SASEGT. CDR3 length: 17 residues. Trimming removed 3 bases at V and 3 bases at J, with 20 bases between. CDR3 sequence reads: CASSEGDYREEHYGYTF. CDR3 sequence (DNA): TGTGCCAGCAGTGAGGGGGATTACAGGGAAGAACACTATGGCTACACCTTC.

This clonotype was observed a handful of times. The rearrangement links TRBV7-9 to TRBJ2-7, with D hard to call. Germline V gene sequence: CDR1 SEHNR, CDR2 FQNEAQ (reference sequence). Between the trimmed V and J ends, which lost 4 bases and 2 bases, there was a span of 3 bases. The CDR3 consists of 11 residues. The CDR3 is CASSYTYEQYF. The CDR3 nucleotides are TGTGCCAGCAGCTACACCTACGAGCAGTACTTC. Full variable domain (remainder filled in from reference TRBV7-9 and TRBJ2-7): DTGVSQNPRHKITKRGQNVTFRCDPISEHNRLYWYRQTLGQGPEFLTYFQNEAQLEKSRLLSDRFSAERPKGSFSTLEIQRTEQGDSAMYLCASSYTYEQYFGPGTRLTVT.

The chain joins TRBV5-1 to TRBJ1-1, with 8 bases that match TRBD1. Germline trimming cut 3 bases from V and 5 bases from J; bases unmatched to any gene: 9. This CDR3 is built from 15 residues. In germline, CDR1 is SGHRS, CDR2 YFSETQ. The CDR3 sequence: CASSWGTGWLTEAFF. In nucleotides, the CDR3 is TGCGCCAGCAGCTGGGGGACAGGTTGGTTAACTGAAGCTTTCTTT. The full variable domain, in which reference TRBV5-1 and TRBJ1-1 provide the parts outside the CDR3, is KAGVTQTPRYLIKTRGQQVTLSCSPISGHRSVSWYQQTPGQGLQFLFEYFSETQRNKGNFPGRFSGRQFSNSRSEMNVSTLELGDSALYLCASSWGTGWLTEAFFGQGTRLTVV.

The chain recombines TRBV3-1 with TRBJ2-7; no clear D gene. Germline CDR1 reads LGHDT; CDR2 reads YNNKEL (reference sequence). This CDR3 is 16 amino acids long. Trimming removed 0 bases from V and 3 bases from J, with 15 bases in between. CDR3 sequence: CASSQDLGVGRYEQYF. CDR3 bases: TGTGCCAGCAGCCAAGATTTAGGAGTCGGGCGCTACGAGCAGTACTTC.

The rearrangement joins TRBV5-1 to TRBJ2-5; 11 nucleotides align to TRBD2. CDR1 is SGHRS, CDR2 YFSETQ, per germline. Trimming cost V 4 bases and J 5 bases; bases outside gene matches: 13. The CDR3 loop spans 17 amino acids. The CDR3 DNA reads TGCGCCAGCAGCCCGGGACTAGCGGTCCTACCGCCGGAGACCCAGTACTTC. Its translation is CASSPGLAVLPPETQYF.

DNA for the CDR3: TGTGCCAGCTCATCGGGACTAGCGGGAACCCAGTACTTC. Residues: CASSSGLAGTQYF. The V gene is TRBV18, the J gene TRBJ2-5; 13 bases are a match to TRBD2. The V and J ends lost 5 bases and 8 bases, in that order; junction bases with no gene match: 2. This CDR3 is 13 amino acids long. CDR1 is KGHSH, CDR2 LQKENI, per germline. Filled out from reference TRBV18 and TRBJ2-5, the complete variable domain reads NAGVMQNPRHLVRRRGQEARLRCSPMKGHSHVYWYRQLPEEGLKFMVYLQKENIIDESGMPKERFSAEFPKEGPSILRIQQVVRGDSAAYFCASSSGLAGTQYFGPGTRLLVL.

The table lists this clonotype with a count of one. The rearrangement joins TRBV2 to TRBJ2-7; the match to TRBD1 covers 10 bases. The length of the CDR3 is 15 residues. The trim removed 6 bases at V and 3 bases at J, leaving 8 bases unmatched. CDR1 and CDR2 (germline): SNHLY, FYNNEI. CDR3 sequence (DNA): TGTGCCAGCAGGGAAAACCGGGACAGGGGCTACGAGCAGTACTTC. Translating gives CASRENRDRGYEQYF. Supplemented by reference TRBV2 and TRBJ2-7, the full variable domain reads EPEVTQTPSHQVTQMGQEVILRCVPISNHLYFYWYRQILGQKVEFLVSFYNNEISEKSEIFDDQFSVERPDGSNFTLKIRSTKLEDSAMYFCASRENRDRGYEQYFGPGTRLTVT.

The gene calls are TRBV29-1 and TRBJ2-1, with 7 bases lining up with TRBD2. Per the germline V gene, CDR1 is SQVTM and CDR2 is ANQGSEA. V lost 3 bases, J lost 7 bases, and 3 bases stayed unmatched. The CDR3 length is 12 residues. The CDR3 loop reads CSVEGLKNEQFF. The CDR3 nucleotides are TGCAGCGTTGAGGGACTAAAAAATGAGCAGTTCTTC.